This TCR beta chain comes out of a study of cytomegalovirus exposure and HLA in healthy donors (TCRdb year 2017). Some background on the complete study: In an earlier analysis of approximately 640 of the donors, 250 to 300 Gb of sequence data and approximately 120 million unique TCR beta sequences from about 179 million T cells were reported. In a later genetic analysis, genome-wide SNP genotypes for about 65% of the roughly 670 donors were used, and that subset was treated as a discovery cohort. HLA typing covered class I and class II loci at four-digit resolution. To predict cytomegalovirus infection status, the study brought together high-throughput TCR immunosequencing, statistical association of individual TCRs with disease status, and machine learning. A later analysis re-analyzed previously published TCR beta repertoires from roughly 600 donors and added high-resolution HLA genotyping to study TCR occurrence patterns. About 300 gigabases of sequencing data and tens of millions of unique TCR sequences made up an early release that covered about 640 HLA-typed donors. The T cell repertoires of roughly 660 subjects were profiled by immunosequencing and related to cytomegalovirus serostatus. Because of strong linkage in the cohort, roughly 5 DR-DQ haplotypes were treated as single units for association and clustering. Among the roughly 390 genotyped donors, around 81% belonged to the genetic ancestry cluster associated with self-reported Caucasian donors. The study was designed to test whether signatures of past pathogen exposure could be identified by cataloging public T cell receptors. Every repertoire in the discovery cohort had been generated on one and the same sequencing platform. Donor age, sex, ethnicity and CMV serostatus were compiled alongside the repertoire data. Among 398 genotyped donors of the cohort, an average of approximately 250,000 unique TCR beta nucleotide sequences were sequenced per donor, roughly 20% of them non-productive. Typing coverage differed by locus: A, B, C, DRB1 and DQB1 were typed in about 620-640 donors, DQA1 in approximately 520, DPA1 in approximately 600, and DPB1 in around 490. An earlier analysis of 587 of the donors applied high-throughput TCR beta sequencing to assess whether each TCR beta V gene segment acted as functional or pseudogenic. Rather than drawing on any new phenotypic data, the later analysis identified candidate immune exposures from TCR beta sequences and the way those sequences occurred across donors. Besides the first cohort of around 670 subjects, a separate validation cohort made up of over 95 different subjects was used.

Notes on this clone: The target of this receptor is not known. Nothing much larger sits one base from this clone, and base qualities are not available.

General study outcomes and caveats: Approximately 18 rarely observed V segments, including chromosome 9 orphons, were excluded from the earlier analysis of about 610 of the donors because counts were too low. Several of the top co-occurrence clusters appeared to be linked to parvovirus B19, influenza, CMV and Epstein-Barr virus, according to a later analysis. In the study, approximately 160 TCR beta chains were listed as associated with cytomegalovirus. This cohort had only TCR beta chains sequenced, and the lack of alpha or paired-chain data limited which features could be detected. Most CMV-associated TCR beta chains appeared to be HLA-restricted in a later analysis, and the HLA associations seemed to be driven largely by CMV exposure. At a false discovery rate of 0.05, a later analysis linked 16,951 TCR beta sequences to specific HLA alleles. A further reported finding was that TCR beta sequences accurately predicted the HLA-A and HLA-B alleles for most subjects in the first cohort. Three of the identified cytomegalovirus-associated TCR beta chains were confirmed in vitro to be specific for cytomegalovirus antigens. Because HLA typing was unavailable for some donors at each locus, only the typed subset was used in association tests. Presence/absence analyses assumed roughly uniform sequencing depth across donors, an assumption that may not hold. The authors suggested that the approach could potentially be extended to other disease states and immunological phenotypes. In an earlier analysis of some 500 of the donors, most TCR beta V segments were observed in productive rearrangements about 87% or about 30% of the time, broadly matching IMGT annotations. In a later analysis, TCR association rates were found to vary across HLA loci, with the most associated TCRs seen for DRB1 alleles and the fewest for HLA-C alleles. A later genetic analysis reported fewer N-insertions in productive TCRs among donors in an Asian-associated ancestry cluster than the roughly 640-donor mean. Most TCR sequences were seen in very few donors, while some public TCRs were found in many individuals. The classifier was reported to diagnose cytomegalovirus status with high specificity and sensitivity in both the original and validation cohorts. Linkage disequilibrium might explain the correlated functional status among segregating V segments, but an unknown experimental factor could not be excluded. The sequencing pipeline was judged likely to have produced a cluster of highly shared sequence variants as a technical artifact. Strong co-occurrence of HLA alleles, especially DR and DQ, made assigning TCR associations to individual alleles difficult. CMV serostatus was the only immune exposure information available for the cohort. In a later analysis, HLA-associated TCR beta chains were found to be more clonally expanded and to have lower generation probabilities than equally common non-associated chains. In a later genetic analysis, a missense DCLRE1C variant was associated with V-gene and J-gene trimming of TCR beta chains, and the association was replicated in an independent cohort.

Receptor libraries were prepared by the immunoSEQ multiplex PCR assay. For the multiplex PCR, a mixture combining 60 forward primers for TCR Vbeta segments and 13 reverse primers for TCR Jbeta segments was used. A multiplex PCR assay on genomic DNA amplified the CDR3 region of rearranged TCR beta genes. The Illumina HiSeq System was used to sequence the amplified TCR beta libraries as 87-base-pair reads. From the authors' description of their analysis: A later analysis counted tens of millions of unique TCR beta chains across the 666 repertoires, and 10 million to 12 million of these chains were shared by at least two donors. Raw reads were error-corrected and collapsed into unique sequences by a nearest-neighbor algorithm in which closely related sequences were merged to remove PCR and sequencing errors. CDR3 sequences were aligned to IMGT reference sequences to assign V, D and J gene segments. For a sequence to be retained, a match of at least six nucleotides to both a V gene segment and a J gene segment was required. Rearrangements were classified as productive when the CDR3 lacked stop codons and remained in frame with V and J, and all other rearrangements were classified as non-productive. CDR3 was defined by IMGT convention, running from the second conserved V-encoded cysteine to the conserved J-encoded phenylalanine. In an earlier analysis of around 540 of the donors, sequences lacking an unambiguous match to a single V gene segment were excluded. In an earlier analysis of 587 of the donors, V segments were called functional above 56.7% productive rearrangements and were called segregating when the between-donor standard deviation exceeded 5%. A statistical classification framework was developed to diagnose cytomegalovirus status using the catalog of TCR beta chain sequences. In a later analysis, V and J genes were assigned by comparing TCR nucleotide sequences against IMGT/GENE-DB human TR gene sequences. In a later analysis, CDR3 sequences and most-parsimonious VDJ recombination scenarios were assigned using the TCRdist pipeline. A later analysis defined each TCR beta chain by its CDR3 amino acid sequence plus V-gene family, and excluded reads lacking a unique V-gene family. A later analysis removed 550 to 700 highly shared, low-generation-probability nucleotide sequences to deal with suspected cross-contamination and a sequencing artifact. In a later analysis, a clonal expansion index was calculated for each public chain from normalized within-repertoire ranks of inferred template counts. Generation probabilities in a later analysis came from a VDJ recombination model fitted to out-of-frame rearrangements, and those results were checked against IGoR. Hypergeometric tests were used in a later analysis to score TCR-TCR, TCR-HLA and TCR-CMV co-occurrence, with a repertoire-size bias correction applied to the TCR pairs. In a later analysis, false discovery rates were estimated by permuting HLA or CMV assignments 20 times. In a later analysis, co-occurring TCRs were grouped with DBSCAN, and TCRdist sequence similarity was added when clustering was performed within HLA-allele-positive subsets. Repertoires with fewer than 30,000 or more than 120,000 public chains, plus five repertoires with anomalous nucleotide sharing, were excluded from co-occurrence clustering. Drawn from immuneACCESS, this table holds only the in-frame rearrangements with V and J called that TCRdb kept. Clones are partly lost; checked studies trace under half to an unresolved V gene and leave the rest unexplained. That table supplies the V and J calls and clone size; D and trimming were determined from the DNA. The sample table records approximately 120,000 clones; roughly 85% of these occur just once. 15% to 25% of the sample rests with the top ten.

In total, roughly 670 healthy bone marrow donors made up the cohort. All cohort members were sampled while nominally healthy, although unrecorded immune exposures were likely present. The donor tested CMV seropositive, placing the donor among the approximately 290 seropositive members of the cohort. Every donor gave a peripheral blood sample, and the peripheral blood mononuclear cells from that sample were used for TCR beta sequencing. Genomic DNA extraction from the blood cell samples was performed with the Qiagen DNeasy Blood Extraction Kit. The receptor comes from a man aged 18 to 29 in good health and CMV-seropositive. The sequenced sample consisted of PBMCs.

This receptor has the CDR3 CASRGVAGQETQYF. The nucleotide sequence reads as follows: TGTGCCAGCAGAGGGGTAGCGGGGCAAGAGACCCAGTACTTC. Recombination joined TRBV2 with TRBJ2-5; 8 bases in the junction line up with TRBD2. Taken from cysteine to phenylalanine, the CDR3 has 14 residues. The CDR3 DNA has 42 bases and is translated from base 1. From V the trimming removes 6 bases and from J it removes 2 bases, while the gene matches leave 5 bases of the junction unaccounted for. As encoded in the germline V gene, CDR1 is SNHLY while CDR2 is FYNNEI. Reference TRBV2 and TRBJ2-5 proteins supply the regions before and after the CDR3; the full variable domain is: EPEVTQTPSHQVTQMGQEVILRCVPISNHLYFYWYRQILGQKVEFLVSFYNNEISEKSEIFDDQFSVERPDGSNFTLKIRSTKLEDSAMYFCASRGVAGQETQYFGPGTRLLVL.